These 28 T cell receptor beta chains share one sample of origin, sequenced in a study of OX40 agonist ivuxolimab in advanced cancers. Generated by immunoSEQ multiplex PCR, the TCRdb table keeps only in-frame clones and is missing some. The sample carries just under 100,000 clones, roughly 95% recorded once. The specimen was CD4+ or CD8+ T cells sorted from blood, collected in a trial of the OX40 agonist ivuxolimab. The source is an adult with an advanced solid tumor such as melanoma, head and neck, liver or kidney cancer.

This clone was observed a single time. Its ends do not fully match the called genes, so a read error is possible. This CDR3 is CSVGRDKVFYQQYF. CDR3 sequence (DNA): TGCAGCGTTGGCCGGGACAAGGTTTTCTACCAGCAGTACTTC. The genes are TRBV29-1 and TRBJ2-7; TRBD1 might be the D (6 bases). Germline V gene data show CDR1 as SQVTM and CDR2 as ANQGSEA. The CDR3 covers 14 residues.

This clone was observed once. The CDR3 here is CASSLRGRGETQYF. The CDR3 DNA reads as TGTGCCAGCAGCTTACGGGGCAGGGGTGAAACCCAGTACTTC. This rearrangement joins TRBV7-8 to TRBJ2-5, with D perhaps TRBD1 (6 bases). The CDR3 runs 14 residues. Per the germline V gene, CDR1 is SGHVS and CDR2 is FQNEAQ. V dropped 2 bases and J dropped 8 bases, with 15 bases sitting between them.

The chain carries TRBV28 and TRBJ2-6, with D unresolved. This CDR3 is 15 amino acids long. Germline V lookup: CDR1 MDHEN, CDR2 SYDVKM. Deletions cut 3 bases from V and 2 bases from J, with 8 bases between. CDR3 amino acids: CASSFGGAGANVLTF. The CDR3 region has the DNA TGTGCCAGCAGTTTTGGTGGGGCTGGGGCCAACGTCCTGACTTTC.

The CDR3 is CASSRRGKGLDLGYTF. CDR3 bases: TGTGCCAGCAGCCGTAGGGGCAAGGGTCTTGATCTTGGCTACACCTTC. V and J are TRBV9 and TRBJ1-2; weak D call: TRBD1 (5 bases). Germline V lookup: CDR1 SGDLS, CDR2 YYNGEE. Between the trimmed V and J ends, which lost 4 bases and 7 bases, there was a span of 23 bases. CDR3 length: 16 residues.

The CDR3 is CATSRGYFQETQYF. CDR3 DNA: TGTGCCACCAGCAGGGGCTACTTTCAAGAGACCCAGTACTTC. The genes are TRBV15 and TRBJ2-5, with D hard to call. CDR3 length: 14 amino acids. Trimming took 3 bases from V and 2 from J, leaving 10 bases between them. Germline CDR1 and CDR2: LNHNV and YYDKDF (reference sequence).

The chain carries TRBV5-8 and TRBJ2-3; D is possibly TRBD1 (6 bases). Germline assignment: CDR1 SGHTS and CDR2 YDEGEE. The V gene lost 9 bases and the J gene lost 0 bases, with 20 bases spanning the gap. This CDR3 has 16 residues. The CDR3: CATPLGAQPSTDTQYF. For the CDR3, the DNA is TGTGCCACCCCCCTGGGGGCCCAGCCAAGCACAGATACGCAGTATTTT. The full variable domain, its missing parts supplied by reference TRBV5-8 and TRBJ2-3, is EAGVTQSPTHLIKTRGQQATLRCSPISGHTSVYWYQQALGLGLQFLLWYDEGEERNRGNFPPRFSGRQFPNYSSELNVNALELEDSALYLCATPLGAQPSTDTQYFGPGTRLTVL.

The chain joins TRBV19 to TRBJ1-4; 8 bases fit TRBD1. Germline assignment: CDR1 LNHDA and CDR2 SQIVND (reference sequence). The CDR3 extends over 16 amino acids. Germline trimming cut 5 bases from V and 10 bases from J; bases unmatched to any gene: 15. CDR3 region: CASSALSRQGMAKLFF. In DNA, the CDR3 is TGTGCCAGTAGTGCCCTCTCCCGACAGGGGATGGCAAAACTGTTTTTT.

The V call is TRBV10-3, the J call TRBJ2-7; maybe TRBD1 (6 bases). CDR3 length: 14 amino acids. Germline CDR1 reads ENHRY; CDR2 reads SYGVKD. Between the trimmed V and J ends, which lost 10 bases and 0 bases, there was a span of 16 bases. The CDR3 bases are TGTGCCACCATAGAGGGGACACCCTCCTACGAGCAGTACTTC. This gives the protein CATIEGTPSYEQYF.

This clone was seen a few times. The V gene is TRBV4-3, the J gene TRBJ1-5; a possible D gene is TRBD1 (5 bases). The ends were cut back, 1 base at V and 3 bases at J, with 16 bases in the middle. The germline V gene encodes CDR1 LGHNA and CDR2 YSLEER. CDR3 size: 17 residues. The CDR3 protein is CASSQGGGDPLNQPQHF. CDR3 sequence (DNA): TGCGCCAGCAGCCAAGGGGGCGGGGATCCGCTCAATCAGCCCCAGCATTTT.

This chain joins TRBV28 and TRBJ1-2; 7 nucleotides line up with TRBD1. Germline CDR1 MDHEN, CDR2 SYDVKM. With 6 bases clipped from V and 4 bases from J, the junction kept 5 bases outside the gene matches. The CDR3 extends over 13 amino acids. The CDR3 DNA reads TGTGCCAGCAGGGCGGGGACAGCCTATGGCTACACCTTC. Its protein product is CASRAGTAYGYTF.

This sequence joins TRBV30 and TRBJ2-7, with TRBD1 matching over 9 bases. The CDR3 runs 14 residues. Germline V lookup: CDR1 GTSNPN, CDR2 SVGIG (reference sequence). Trimming removed 3 bases from V and 7 bases from J; junction bases left unmatched: 10. The CDR3 region has the DNA TGTGCCTGGAGAGTAACAGGGGGCTGGAGAGAGCAGTACTTC. This encodes CAWRVTGGWREQYF.

The gene calls are TRBV18 and TRBJ1-4; possible D gene TRBD1, 6 bases. V was clipped by 1 base and J by 3 bases, with 15 bases between them. The germline gives CDR1 KGHSH, CDR2 LQKENI. CDR3 length equals 17 residues. The CDR3 nucleotides read TGTGCCAGCTCACCACGACGGGGGCGTGGATCTAATGAAAAACTGTTTTTT. This translates into CASSPRRGRGSNEKLFF.

V is TRBV5-6 and J is TRBJ1-2; D possibly corresponds to TRBD1 (5 bases). V lost 4 bases and J lost 6, with 19 bases in between. Germline-derived CDR1 and CDR2 are SGHDT and YYEEEE. The CDR3 extends over 15 amino acids. In DNA form, the CDR3 reads TGTGCCAGCAGCGATGCCGGGACTGAGGGGCATGGCTACACCTTC. Translating gives CASSDAGTEGHGYTF.

The chain combines TRBV7-3 with TRBJ1-1; D uncertain. Germline CDR1 SGHTA, CDR2 FQGTGA. V was clipped by 5 bases and J by 3 bases, with 19 bases between them. CDR3 length: 16 amino acids. CDR3 sequence: CASSPLGSITYTEAFF. In DNA, the CDR3 is TGTGCCAGCAGCCCCCTGGGGTCCATCACCTACACTGAAGCTTTCTTT.

This sequence joins TRBV7-9 and TRBJ2-3, with D perhaps TRBD1 (6 bases). The CDR3 spans 15 residues. In germline, CDR1 is SEHNR, CDR2 FQNEAQ (reference sequence). Trimming left V 2 bases short and J 0 bases short, with 9 bases between. CDR3 sequence (DNA): TGTGCCAGCAGCTTATCTACAGGGAGCACAGATACGCAGTATTTT. It yields the protein CASSLSTGSTDTQYF.

The chain combines TRBV6-1 with TRBJ1-4; 10 bases are a match to TRBD1. J was trimmed by 7 bases and V by 3 bases; bases with no gene match: 2. CDR1 is MNHNS and CDR2 is SASEGT in the germline V gene. The CDR3 contains 14 residues. CDR3 amino acids: CASSDRDRGEKLFF. DNA of the CDR3: TGTGCCAGCAGTGACCGGGACAGGGGTGAAAAACTGTTTTTT.

The V call is TRBV4-3, the J call TRBJ1-2; D is undetermined. The V end was cut by 4 bases, the J end by 3 bases, with 12 bases between. The CDR3 runs 14 residues. CDR1 is LGHNA, CDR2 YSLEER, per germline. DNA for the CDR3: TGCGCCAGCAGCCGAGGAGTCCGGGACTATGGCTACACCTTC. Residues: CASSRGVRDYGYTF.

V gene TRBV6-5 combines with J gene TRBJ2-7, with 8 bases identical to TRBD2. V lost 5 bases and J lost 0; bases outside the gene matches: 6. Per germline, CDR1 MNHEY and CDR2 SVGAGI. The CDR3 loop spans 15 amino acids. The CDR3 DNA is TGTGCCAGCAGTCTCGGGAGGGAGGGCTCCTACGAGCAGTACTTC. Protein sequence: CASSLGREGSYEQYF.

The V call is TRBV7-2, the J call TRBJ2-3; D unclear. The V end lost 5 bases, the J end lost 2 bases, and 8 bases lay between the germline ends. This CDR3 has 13 residues. Germline assignment: CDR1 SGHTA and CDR2 FQGNSA. CDR3 region: CASSVGLTDTQYF. CDR3 coding DNA: TGTGCCAGCAGCGTCGGCCTCACAGATACGCAGTATTTT.

This clone came up once. V usage is TRBV9 and J usage is TRBJ1-1; 7 nucleotides match TRBD1. Per the germline V gene, CDR1 is SGDLS and CDR2 is YYNGEE. The CDR3 has 14 amino acids. V was pared by 6 bases and J by 0 bases, with 5 bases of the junction left unmatched. The CDR3 loop reads CASNRDSLNTEAFF. The CDR3 region has the DNA TGTGCCAGCAACAGGGACAGTTTGAACACTGAAGCTTTCTTT.

The chain employs TRBV5-6 and TRBJ1-2; a possible D gene is TRBD1 (6 bases). Germline lookup yields CDR1 SGHDT and CDR2 YYEEEE. CDR3 size: 13 residues. V gave up 4 bases and J gave up 2 bases, with 9 bases separating them. DNA for the CDR3: TGTGCCAGCAGCGCGGACAGAAACTATGGCTACACCTTC. Translated, it gives CASSADRNYGYTF.

The rearrangement uses TRBV27 and TRBJ2-2; D unclear. The germline V gene encodes CDR1 MNHEY and CDR2 SMNVEV (reference sequence). The CDR3 is 14 amino acids. V shed 8 bases and J shed 3 bases, with 13 bases lying between them. CDR3 region: CASSVEMYTGELFF. CDR3 coding DNA: TGTGCCAGCTCGGTAGAGATGTACACCGGGGAGCTGTTTTTT.

This chain connects TRBV15 to TRBJ2-2; D is unresolved. Trimming stripped 1 base from V and 0 bases from J, with 0 bases between. The CDR3 length is 13 residues. In germline, CDR1 is LNHNV, CDR2 YYDKDF (reference sequence). The CDR3 here is CATSRANTGELFF. The CDR3 nucleotides are TGTGCCACCAGCAGAGCGAACACCGGGGAGCTGTTTTTT. The variable domain in full, with the rest retrieved from reference TRBV15 and TRBJ2-2, is DAMVIQNPRYQVTQFGKPVTLSCSQTLNHNVMYWYQQKSSQAPKLLFHYYDKDFNNEADTPDNFQSRRPNTSFCFLDIRSPGLGDTAMYLCATSRANTGELFFGEGSRLTVL.

The rearrangement links TRBV6-1 to TRBJ2-3; D is uncertain. Trimming removed 4 bases at V and 2 bases at J, with 4 bases between. Per the germline V gene, CDR1 is MNHNS and CDR2 is SASEGT. This CDR3 contains 12 residues. Here the CDR3 DNA reads TGTGCCAGCAGTGGGATCACAGATACGCAGTATTTT. It codes for CASSGITDTQYF.

This sequence joins TRBV2 and TRBJ1-1, with a possible D match to TRBD1 (5 bases). CDR1 is SNHLY and CDR2 is FYNNEI in the germline V gene. The CDR3 runs to 13 residues. Trimming left V 7 bases short and J 5 bases short, with 14 bases between. CDR3 protein: CASNMGVMTEAFF. DNA of the CDR3: TGTGCCAGCAATATGGGGGTTATGACTGAAGCTTTCTTT.

The chain carries TRBV19 and TRBJ1-1, with 7 bases fitting TRBD1. The CDR3 length is 14 residues. Germline V CDR1 and CDR2: LNHDA, SQIVND (reference sequence). Unmatched junction bases numbered 2, after V lost 3 bases and J lost 1 base. The CDR3 here is CASSMRQGNTEAFF. CDR3 sequence (DNA): TGTGCCAGTAGTATGCGACAGGGGAACACTGAAGCTTTCTTT.

This chain uses TRBV9 with TRBJ2-5; 9 nucleotides agree with TRBD2. The CDR3 covers 18 residues. Germline CDR1 SGDLS, CDR2 YYNGEE. V trimming: 3 bases; J trimming: 5 bases; junction bases outside the gene matches: 17. CDR3 amino acids: CASSAPPWVAGAGETQYF. CDR3 sequence (DNA): TGTGCCAGCAGCGCGCCGCCTTGGGTAGCGGGGGCAGGGGAGACCCAGTACTTC.

The chain links TRBV2 to TRBJ2-5; a possible D gene is TRBD1 (5 bases). The CDR3 loop spans 13 amino acids. V lost 11 bases and J lost 1, with 14 bases in between. Germline CDR1 and CDR2: SNHLY and FYNNEI. DNA of the CDR3: TGTGCCTCACAGGACGTCTTCCAAGAGACCCAGTACTTC. Translating it yields CASQDVFQETQYF.